The clone carrying this TCR beta chain was seen a handful of times. What it binds is unknown. This entry belongs to a study of T-cell memory formation after mild COVID-19. Overall study findings and caveats: Contracting CD4+ clones sat mainly in CM and EM; CD8+ in EMRA. Second-wave clones peaking on day 37 lacked confirmed SARS-CoV-2 specificity.

TCRdb used MiXCR to reprocess the 5' RACE reads, holding one entry per CDR3 protein. The table lists 300,000 to 350,000 distinct CDR3 sequences, approximately 20% of them singletons. From germline, CDR1 is SGHTA and CDR2 FQGNSA. The V end was cut by 2 bases, the J end by 0 bases, with 15 bases between. The CDR3 has 17 residues. The source is a man aged 18 to 35 who had mild COVID-19 (a few samples of this study predate the infection). Cell type and time point are not known. Specimen: PBMCs or a T cell subset sorted from them (not recorded which). V usage is TRBV7-2 and J usage is TRBJ2-3, with D perhaps being TRBD1 or TRBD2 (6 bases each). This CDR3 reads CASSLRDVGGSTDTQYF. CDR3 in DNA: TGTGCCAGCAGCTTAAGGGATGTGGGGGGCAGCACAGATACGCAGTATTTT.